Shown below are 19 T cell receptor beta chains from a single sample sequenced in a study of graft-versus-host responses after intestinal transplantation. Profiling relied on immunoSEQ multiplex PCR, and the TCRdb table lists in-frame clones only, not all of them. The data show about 15,000 clones, approximately 33% seen once. The input for sequencing was alloreactive CD4+ T cells from a mixed lymphocyte reaction culture, taken before intestinal transplant. Indicated subset: CFSE-low proliferating T cells sorted from approximately 6-day pre-transplant mixed lymphocyte reaction (GvH or HvG direction). Source of these receptors: a human patient who received an intestinal transplant.

This clone was seen more than once but under ten times. The chain employs TRBV6-6 and TRBJ2-1; D remains unclear. Germline V gene sequence: CDR1 MNHNY, CDR2 SVGAGI (reference sequence). The CDR3 runs 15 residues. V lost 5 bases and J 4 bases, leaving 15 bases between the germline ends. CDR3 in amino acids: CASSITNRVYNEQFF. The CDR3 nucleotides are TGTGCCAGCAGTATAACTAATAGAGTTTACAATGAGCAGTTCTTC.

The sample holds a few counts of this clone. This CDR3 is CAWSSPRTLYSNQPQHF. The CDR3 DNA follows: TGTGCCTGGAGTTCCCCCCGGACACTTTATAGCAATCAGCCCCAGCATTTT. The chain carries TRBV30 and TRBJ1-5, with D tentatively TRBD1 (5 bases). Trimming took 2 bases from V and 0 from J, leaving 17 bases between them. The CDR3 has 17 residues. CDR1 and CDR2 from the germline V gene are GTSNPN and SVGIG (reference sequence).

The gene calls are TRBV4-1 and TRBJ2-1; 7 bases agree with TRBD2. CDR1 is MGHRA, CDR2 YSYEKL, per germline. CDR3 length equals 14 residues. The V and J ends lost 4 bases and 10 bases, in that order; junction bases with no gene match: 10. The CDR3 DNA reads TGCGCCAGCAGCCCGACTAGCAGCCTTAGAGAGCAGTTCTTC. As protein: CASSPTSSLREQFF.

The rearrangement links TRBV6-5 to TRBJ1-5, with D maybe TRBD1 (6 bases). Looked up from germline, CDR1 is MNHEY and CDR2 is SVGAGI. This CDR3 comprises 14 residues. The V and J ends lost 7 bases and 5 bases respectively, with 15 bases between them. This chain's CDR3 is CASTTLDRYQPQHF. CDR3 nucleotides: TGTGCCAGCACCACACTCGACAGGTATCAGCCCCAGCATTTT.

This rearrangement joins TRBV6-8 to TRBJ2-7; D uncertain. Trimming took 6 bases from V and 2 from J, leaving 17 bases between them. Germline V gives CDR1 MNHGY, CDR2 SAAAGT. The CDR3 runs 15 residues. As DNA, the CDR3 is TGTGCCAGCAGAGTTGGGGTAGGCCCGACCTACGAGCAGTACTTC. This translates into CASRVGVGPTYEQYF.

V usage is TRBV27 and J usage is TRBJ2-7; 9 nucleotides agree with TRBD2. CDR1 is MNHEY and CDR2 is SMNVEV in the germline V gene (reference sequence). This CDR3 contains 13 residues. V dropped 5 bases and J dropped 2; count of bases not matched to a gene: 1. CDR3 sequence: CASSASGAYEQYF. CDR3 nucleotide sequence: TGTGCCAGCAGTGCTAGCGGGGCCTACGAGCAGTACTTC.

The rearrangement joins TRBV4-2 to TRBJ2-6; no definite D call. V lost 2 bases, J lost 0 bases, and 8 bases lay in between. The CDR3 length is 16 residues. Germline CDR1 LGHNA, CDR2 YNFKEQ. Written as DNA, the CDR3 is TGTGCCAGCAGCCAACTAAGGGCCTCTGGGGCCAACGTCCTGACTTTC. Translation: CASSQLRASGANVLTF.

V gene TRBV19 combines with J gene TRBJ2-2, with 8 bases lining up with TRBD1. V gave up 2 bases and J gave up 0 bases; unmatched junction bases: 5. CDR1 is LNHDA, CDR2 SQIVND, per germline (reference sequence). The CDR3 covers 17 residues. The CDR3 DNA follows: TGTGCCAGTAGTATAAGGGGACAGGCCGCGAACACCGGGGAGCTGTTTTTT. It is translated as CASSIRGQAANTGELFF.

The genes are TRBV11-2 and TRBJ2-7; D is uncertain. The V gene's germline CDR1 is SGHAT and CDR2 FQNNGV. The CDR3 runs to 12 residues. Trimming took off 5 bases at V and 1 base at J, with 6 bases between the two ends. The CDR3 bases are TGTGCCAGCAGCGTAGGGTCCTACGAGCAGTACTTC. It yields the protein CASSVGSYEQYF.

The rearrangement uses TRBV5-6 and TRBJ2-3; a weak D match, TRBD2 (6 bases). Trimming shortened V by 4 bases and J by 0 bases, and 9 bases separated the two germline ends. Looked up from germline, CDR1 is SGHDT and CDR2 is YYEEEE. The length of the CDR3 is 14 residues. Here the CDR3 DNA reads TGTGCCAGCAGCCTTCTAGCGAGCACAGATACGCAGTATTTT. Translating gives CASSLLASTDTQYF. Based on the CDR3 plus reference TRBV5-6 and TRBJ2-3, the full variable domain is DAGVTQSPTHLIKTRGQQVTLRCSPKSGHDTVSWYQQALGQGPQFIFQYYEEEERQRGNFPDRFSGHQFPNYSSELNVNALLLGDSALYLCASSLLASTDTQYFGPGTRLTVL.

This chain links TRBV19 with TRBJ2-3, with a possible D match to TRBD2 (6 bases). V lost 9 bases, J lost 0 bases, and 16 bases lay in between. Germline V CDR1 and CDR2: LNHDA, SQIVND (reference sequence). CDR3 length: 15 residues. The CDR3: CASITLATSTDTQYF. Written as DNA, the CDR3 is TGTGCCAGCATCACGCTAGCGACTAGCACAGATACGCAGTATTTT.

The chain joins TRBV6-6 to TRBJ1-1; TRBD1 is a possible D gene (5 bases). The CDR3 loop spans 13 amino acids. CDR1 and CDR2 from the germline V gene are MNHNY and SVGAGI (reference sequence). Trimming removed 2 bases at V and 1 base at J, with 5 bases between. The CDR3, as DNA: TGTGCCAGCAGTTACGGGACGAACACTGAAGCTTTCTTT. Its translation is CASSYGTNTEAFF.

The CDR3 DNA follows: TGCGCCAGCAGCCAAGATGGCCAGGCCCGCGGCGGCTACACCTTC. Protein: CASSQDGQARGGYTF. The chain recombines TRBV4-1 with TRBJ1-2; D is uncertain. V lost 0 bases and J 8 bases, leaving 16 bases between the germline ends. The CDR3 length is 15 residues. The V gene's germline CDR1 is MGHRA and CDR2 YSYEKL.

V usage is TRBV2 and J usage is TRBJ1-2, with D possibly matching TRBD1 (5 bases). Trimming cost V 6 bases and J 8 bases, with 10 bases left between them. The CDR3 loop spans 11 amino acids. The V gene's germline CDR1 is SNHLY and CDR2 FYNNEI. The CDR3 loop is CASSPGAGYTF. CDR3 DNA sequence: TGTGCCAGCAGCCCCGGGGCCGGCTACACCTTC.

For the CDR3, the DNA is TGTGCCAGCAGCCAAATGGGGCAGGGTACGAACACTGAAGCTTTCTTT. Its protein product is CASSQMGQGTNTEAFF. The chain carries TRBV14 and TRBJ1-1, with a weak D call TRBD1 (5 bases). Germline-derived CDR1 and CDR2 are SGHDN and FVKESK. Between the trimmed V and J ends, which lost 2 bases and 1 base, there was a span of 14 bases. The CDR3 has 16 residues.

In this sample, this clone is medium-sized. The rearrangement links TRBV21-1 to TRBJ1-2; the table's TRBD1 call for D was not verified on the DNA. TRBV21-1 is classified as a pseudogene. There are 17 residues in the CDR3. DNA of the CDR3: TGTGCCAGCAGCAAAAAAGGCCGGGACAGGGAAGAATGCGGCTACACCTTC. This sequence encodes CASSKKGRDREECGYTF.

The V and J genes are TRBV6-5 and TRBJ1-1; D remains unclear. V was shortened by 2 bases and J by 0 bases, with 7 bases between the two germline ends. The length of the CDR3 is 14 residues. Germline V CDR1 and CDR2: MNHEY, SVGAGI. CDR3 DNA: TGTGCCAGCAGTTACAGTACAGTGAACACTGAAGCTTTCTTT. Translated: CASSYSTVNTEAFF.

This clone turned up a few times. Here the CDR3 reads CASSLDSRPSNYGYTF. DNA of the CDR3: TGCGCCAGCAGCTTGGATTCCCGCCCCTCTAACTATGGCTACACCTTC. This chain uses TRBV5-1 with TRBJ1-2; D ambiguous. This CDR3 is built from 16 residues. With 0 bases removed from V and 0 bases from J, the gap between germline ends came to 12 bases. Germline V gene sequence: CDR1 SGHRS, CDR2 YFSETQ.

This clone is classed as medium-sized. The chain couples TRBV19 to TRBJ2-1; TRBD2 matches 10 bases. V dropped 2 bases and J dropped 9; count of bases not matched to a gene: 7. The CDR3 has 15 residues. Germline values: CDR1 LNHDA, CDR2 SQIVND (reference sequence). In DNA form, the CDR3 reads TGTGCCAGTAGTATACTAGCGGGAGTGGTCGGTGAGCAGTTCTTC. This gives the protein CASSILAGVVGEQFF.